A single sample is the source of the 15 T cell receptor beta chains below, sequenced in a study of Graves' ophthalmopathy and Graves' hyperthyroidism. Amplified TCR beta CDR3 regions were obtained using RNA transcripts as template. RT-PCR with HTBI primers came first, then second-round multiplex PCR. TCRdb reprocessed the multiplex PCR reads with MiXCR, giving one entry per CDR3 protein. This table has about 740,000 distinct CDR3 sequences, 35% to 50% appearing once. The sequenced sample was peripheral blood. These receptors were collected from an adult man with Graves' ophthalmopathy.

The chain joins TRBV29-1 to TRBJ2-7, with D possibly matching TRBD2 (7 bases). The germline V gene has CDR1 SQVTM and CDR2 ANQGSEA. The CDR3 contains 13 residues. The CDR3 is CTEGGGGAYEQYF. In nucleotides, the CDR3 is TGCACCGAGGGAGGGGGAGGAGCCTACGAGCAGTACTTC.

About this clonotype: Since a much larger clone is just one base distant, this may be a read error. This chain links TRBV7-9 with TRBJ1-2; D perhaps matches TRBD1 (5 bases). CDR1 and CDR2 (germline): SEHNR, FQNEAQ (reference sequence). V lost 5 bases, J lost 0 bases, and 16 bases lay in between. The CDR3 consists of 16 residues. The CDR3 region is CASSPLPTGPNYGYTF. The CDR3 coding sequence is TGTGCCAGCAGCCCCCTCCCTACAGGACCTAACTATGGCTACACCTTC.

This chain uses TRBV29-1 with TRBJ1-2, with TRBD1 matching over 7 bases. V shed 6 bases and J 8 bases; nucleotides not matched to a gene: 9. Germline CDR1 SQVTM, CDR2 ANQGSEA. This CDR3 is built from 12 residues. As DNA, the CDR3 is TGCAGCGTCTCGACAGGGTCTGGGGGCTACACCTTC. Residues: CSVSTGSGGYTF.

This clonotype appeared once. One junction end does not reproduce the germline sequence, and a read error may be involved. The V gene is TRBV10-3, the J gene TRBJ2-2; 13 nucleotides match TRBD2. Germline assignment: CDR1 ENHRY and CDR2 SYGVKD. The CDR3 loop spans 16 amino acids. The CDR3 is CASSYGLAGEAGELFF. CDR3 bases: TGTGCCAGCAGTTACGGACTAGCGGGAGAGGCCGGGGAGCTGTTTTTT.

This clonotype was seen repeatedly, ten times or more. The V gene is TRBV7-2, the J gene TRBJ1-5; D is undetermined. The CDR3 spans 14 residues. Per germline, CDR1 SGHTA and CDR2 FQGNSA. Deletions cut 1 base from V and 6 bases from J, with 10 bases between. The CDR3 sequence: CASSLELRGQPQHF. CDR3 nucleotides: TGTGCCAGCAGCTTAGAATTACGAGGTCAGCCCCAGCATTTT.

This clonotype was counted ten times or more. This chain uses TRBV29-1 with TRBJ1-4; no clear D. The CDR3 loop spans 13 amino acids. Germline assignment: CDR1 SQVTM and CDR2 ANQGSEA. V was clipped by 1 base and J by 7 bases, with 10 bases between them. CDR3 region: CSVEGPAREKLFF. Here the CDR3 DNA reads TGCAGCGTTGAAGGACCGGCGCGTGAAAAACTGTTTTTT.

This clonotype was picked up a small number of times. The gene calls are TRBV11-1 and TRBJ2-7, with 7 bases lining up with TRBD1. Germline CDR1 SGHAT, CDR2 FQDESV (reference sequence). V lost 8 bases, J lost 1 base, and 11 bases stayed unmatched. This CDR3 spans 15 amino acids. Written as DNA, the CDR3 is TGTGCCAGCTCACCATTCACAGGGGAGTCCTACGAGCAGTACTTC. As protein: CASSPFTGESYEQYF.

This clonotype was seen more than once but under ten times. The V and J genes are TRBV11-2 and TRBJ2-7; D might be TRBD2 (6 bases). V lost 5 bases and J 5 bases, leaving 19 bases between the germline ends. The germline V gene encodes CDR1 SGHAT and CDR2 FQNNGV. The length of the CDR3 is 15 residues. The CDR3 DNA is TGTGCCAGCAGCCTCTCGGGACGGACTATAGACGAGCAGTACTTC. Translated: CASSLSGRTIDEQYF.

This clonotype was observed many times. CDR3 amino acids: CASSPATGTHYGYTF. In DNA form, the CDR3 reads TGTGCCAGCAGCCCAGCGACAGGGACCCACTATGGCTACACCTTC. V gene TRBV7-9 combines with J gene TRBJ1-2; 7 positions match TRBD1. V was clipped by 5 bases and J by 3 bases; unmatched bases: 9. The CDR3 runs 15 residues. Germline V gene sequence: CDR1 SEHNR, CDR2 FQNEAQ (reference sequence). The full variable domain, its missing parts supplied by reference TRBV7-9 and TRBJ1-2, is DTGVSQNPRHKITKRGQNVTFRCDPISEHNRLYWYRQTLGQGPEFLTYFQNEAQLEKSRLLSDRFSAERPKGSFSTLEIQRTEQGDSAMYLCASSPATGTHYGYTFGSGTRLTVV.

For this clonotype: One end of the junction fails to match germline, which may point to a read error. The V call is TRBV7-9, the J call TRBJ2-5; the match to TRBD1 covers 8 bases. Per the germline V gene, CDR1 is SEHNR and CDR2 is FQNEAQ (reference sequence). This CDR3 contains 14 residues. CDR3 region: CASSQQGVEETQSF. Here the CDR3 DNA reads TGTGCCAGCAGCCAACAGGGGGTAGAGGAGACCCAGTCCTTC.

This sequence joins TRBV20-1 and TRBJ2-7, with 11 bases identical to TRBD2. The CDR3 covers 15 residues. Trimming at V came to 6 bases and at J to 4 bases, leaving 11 bases not matched to a gene. The germline gives CDR1 DFQATT, CDR2 SNEGSKA (reference sequence). The CDR3 DNA sequence: TGCAGTGCCGATATAGCGGGAGGGCCGAATTACGAGCAGTACTTC. Translating gives CSADIAGGPNYEQYF.

The chain combines TRBV20-1 with TRBJ2-5; 8 bases align to TRBD2. This CDR3 has 14 residues. The germline CDR1 and CDR2 sequences are DFQATT and SNEGSKA (reference sequence). V lost 3 bases, J lost 3 bases, and 6 bases stayed unmatched. The DNA for the CDR3 is TGCAGTGCTAGCCAAAGGACTAGCAAAGAGACCCAGTACTTC. Encoded protein: CSASQRTSKETQYF.

V and J are TRBV7-8 and TRBJ2-7; D perhaps matches TRBD2 (6 bases). CDR1 and CDR2 from the germline V gene are SGHVS and FQNEAQ. The CDR3 covers 18 residues. V lost 1 base to trimming and J lost 0 bases, with 19 bases between them. CDR3 bases: TGTGCCAGCAGCTTAGGATCCCGTGCGGGAACCAGCTCCTACGAGCAGTACTTC. This translates into CASSLGSRAGTSSYEQYF. The whole variable domain, remainder taken from reference TRBV7-8 and TRBJ2-7, is GAGVSQSPRYKVAKRGQDVALRCDPISGHVSLFWYQQALGQGPEFLTYFQNEAQLDKSGLPSDRFFAERPEGSVSTLKIQRTQQEDSAVYLCASSLGSRAGTSSYEQYFGPGTRLTVT.

The V and J genes are TRBV19 and TRBJ1-1; 7 nucleotides line up with TRBD1. The ends lost 5 bases at V and 8 bases at J; junction bases unmatched: 14. This CDR3 has 15 residues. Germline lookup yields CDR1 LNHDA and CDR2 SQIVND (reference sequence). The chain's CDR3 is CASSALAIQGTEAFF. The CDR3 DNA reads TGTGCCAGTAGTGCCCTCGCAATACAGGGGACAGAAGCTTTCTTT. Looking up the rest from reference TRBV19 and TRBJ1-1 gives the full variable domain: DGGITQSPKYLFRKEGQNVTLSCEQNLNHDAMYWYRQDPGQGLRLIYYSQIVNDFQKGDIAEGYSVSREKKESFPLTVTSAQKNPTAFYLCASSALAIQGTEAFFGQGTRLTVV.

The chain is built from TRBV10-3 and TRBJ1-1; 10 positions agree with TRBD1. In germline, CDR1 is ENHRY, CDR2 SYGVKD. The CDR3 length is 14 residues. V dropped 11 bases and J dropped 1; count of bases not matched to a gene: 7. CDR3 region: CAASDRGSNTEAFF. Written as DNA, the CDR3 is TGTGCCGCCTCGGACAGGGGGTCGAACACTGAAGCTTTCTTT.